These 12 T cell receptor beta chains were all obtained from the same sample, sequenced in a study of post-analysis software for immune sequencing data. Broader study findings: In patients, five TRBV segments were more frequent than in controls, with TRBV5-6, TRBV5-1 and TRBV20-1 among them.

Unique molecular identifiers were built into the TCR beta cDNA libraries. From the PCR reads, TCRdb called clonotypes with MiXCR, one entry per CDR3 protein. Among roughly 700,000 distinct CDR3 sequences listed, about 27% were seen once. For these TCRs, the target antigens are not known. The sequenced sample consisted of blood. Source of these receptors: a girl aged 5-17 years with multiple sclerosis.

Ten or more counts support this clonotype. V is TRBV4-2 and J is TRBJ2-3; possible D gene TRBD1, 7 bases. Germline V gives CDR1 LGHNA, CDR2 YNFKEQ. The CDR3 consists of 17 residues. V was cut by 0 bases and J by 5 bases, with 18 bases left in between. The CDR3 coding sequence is TGTGCCAGCAGCCAAGAAGGTACAGGGGAGGCGGAAGATACGCAGTATTTT. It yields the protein CASSQEGTGEAEDTQYF.

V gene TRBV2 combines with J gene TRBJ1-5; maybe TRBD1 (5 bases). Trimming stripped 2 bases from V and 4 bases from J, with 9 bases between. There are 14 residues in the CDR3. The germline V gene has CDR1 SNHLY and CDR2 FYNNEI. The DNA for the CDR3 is TGTGCCAGCAGTGAACTCGGGGGGAATCAGCCCCAGCATTTT. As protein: CASSELGGNQPQHF.

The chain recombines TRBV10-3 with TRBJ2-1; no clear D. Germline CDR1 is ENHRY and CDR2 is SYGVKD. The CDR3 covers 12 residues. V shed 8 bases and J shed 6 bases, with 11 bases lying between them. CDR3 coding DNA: TGTGCCATCTTAGCCCCTCCCAATGAGCAGTTCTTC. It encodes CAILAPPNEQFF.

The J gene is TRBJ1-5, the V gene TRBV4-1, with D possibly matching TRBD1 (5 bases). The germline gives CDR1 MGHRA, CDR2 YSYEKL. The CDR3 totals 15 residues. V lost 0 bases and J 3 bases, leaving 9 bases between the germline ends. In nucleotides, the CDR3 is TGCGCCAGCAGCCAAGATCGGGGACCCAATCAGCCCCAGCATTTT. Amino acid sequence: CASSQDRGPNQPQHF.

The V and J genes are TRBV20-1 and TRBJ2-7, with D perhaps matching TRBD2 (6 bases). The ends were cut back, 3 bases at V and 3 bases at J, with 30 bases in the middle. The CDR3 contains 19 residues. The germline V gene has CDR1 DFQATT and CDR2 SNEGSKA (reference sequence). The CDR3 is CSASFLTTVRAGRRYEQYF. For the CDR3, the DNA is TGCAGTGCTAGTTTTCTCACTACCGTACGGGCAGGGAGGCGCTACGAGCAGTACTTC.

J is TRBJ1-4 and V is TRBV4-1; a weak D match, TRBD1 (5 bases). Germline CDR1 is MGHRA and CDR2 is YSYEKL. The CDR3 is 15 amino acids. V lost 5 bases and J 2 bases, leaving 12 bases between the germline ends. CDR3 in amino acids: CASSANRRTNEKLFF. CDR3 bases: TGCGCCAGCAGCGCCAACAGGAGGACTAATGAAAAACTGTTTTTT.

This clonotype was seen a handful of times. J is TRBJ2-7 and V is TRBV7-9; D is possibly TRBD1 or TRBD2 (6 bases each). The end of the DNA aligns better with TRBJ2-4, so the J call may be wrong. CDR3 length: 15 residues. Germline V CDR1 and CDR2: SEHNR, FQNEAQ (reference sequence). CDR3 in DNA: TGTGCCAGCAGCCCGACATCTCAAAGGGGGGACATTCAGTACTTC. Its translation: CASSPTSQRGDIQYF.

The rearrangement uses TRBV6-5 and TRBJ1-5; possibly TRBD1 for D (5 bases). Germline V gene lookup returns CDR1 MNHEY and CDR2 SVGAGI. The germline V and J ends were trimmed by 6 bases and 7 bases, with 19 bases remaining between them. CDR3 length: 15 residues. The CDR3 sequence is CASSPGDWLVQPQHF. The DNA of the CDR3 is TGTGCCAGCAGCCCCGGGGACTGGCTAGTCCAGCCCCAGCATTTT.

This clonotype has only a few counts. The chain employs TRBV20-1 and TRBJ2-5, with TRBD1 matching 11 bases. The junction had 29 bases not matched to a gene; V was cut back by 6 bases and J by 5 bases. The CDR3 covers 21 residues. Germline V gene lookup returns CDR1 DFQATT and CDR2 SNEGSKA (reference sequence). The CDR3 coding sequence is TGCAGTGCCCTTAACCGGGACAGGGGGATTTTTATGGGCGGGAGCCCCGAGACCCAGTACTTC. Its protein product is CSALNRDRGIFMGGSPETQYF.

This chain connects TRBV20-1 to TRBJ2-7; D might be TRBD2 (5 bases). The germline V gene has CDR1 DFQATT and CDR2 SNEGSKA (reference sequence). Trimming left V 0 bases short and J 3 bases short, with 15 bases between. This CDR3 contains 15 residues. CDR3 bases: TGCAGTGCTAGAGAATCAGTTAGGAGGCACTACGAGCAGTACTTC. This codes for CSARESVRRHYEQYF.

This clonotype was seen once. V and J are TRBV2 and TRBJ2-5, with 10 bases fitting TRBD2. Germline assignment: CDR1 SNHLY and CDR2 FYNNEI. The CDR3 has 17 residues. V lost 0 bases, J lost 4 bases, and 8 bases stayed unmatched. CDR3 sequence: CASSEASASGRAETQYF. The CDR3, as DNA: TGTGCCAGCAGTGAAGCGTCGGCTAGCGGGAGAGCAGAGACCCAGTACTTC.

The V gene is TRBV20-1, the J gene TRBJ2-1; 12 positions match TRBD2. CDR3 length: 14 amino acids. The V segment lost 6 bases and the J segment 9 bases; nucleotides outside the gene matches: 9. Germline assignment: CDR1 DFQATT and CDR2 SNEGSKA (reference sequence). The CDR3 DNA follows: TGCAGTGCCTCGAGGGCTAGCGGGGGGGCTGAGCAGTTCTTC. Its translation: CSASRASGGAEQFF.